Below, 3 T cell receptor beta chains from the same sample are listed, as sequenced in a study of cytomegalovirus exposure and HLA in healthy donors. The table came from immunoSEQ multiplex PCR; TCRdb's copy has only in-frame clones and leaves some out. The table lists about 130,000 clones, 89% of them singletons. Material for sequencing was PBMCs. The receptors shown here come from a woman younger than 35 in good health and CMV-seropositive.

This chain joins TRBV9 and TRBJ2-3; D perhaps matches TRBD2 (6 bases). Germline values: CDR1 SGDLS, CDR2 YYNGEE. V dropped 3 bases and J dropped 3 bases, with 17 bases sitting between them. The CDR3 consists of 16 residues. The chain's CDR3 is CASSGDGGLGTDTQYF. The CDR3 DNA sequence: TGTGCCAGCAGCGGAGACGGGGGACTTGGAACAGATACGCAGTATTTT.

The chain is built from TRBV28 and TRBJ2-7; perhaps TRBD1 as D (6 bases). The CDR3 is made up of 15 amino acids. Trimming took 2 bases from V and 1 from J, leaving 12 bases between them. The germline gives CDR1 MDHEN, CDR2 SYDVKM. The DNA for the CDR3 is TGTGCCAGCAGTTTAGGGGAGACAGGTTCCTACGAGCAGTACTTC. Protein sequence: CASSLGETGSYEQYF.

The chain uses TRBV28 and TRBJ2-7; the D gene is possibly TRBD1 (5 bases). There are 14 residues in the CDR3. Germline CDR1 MDHEN, CDR2 SYDVKM. Trimming shortened V by 2 bases and J by 5 bases, and 13 bases separated the two germline ends. Written as DNA, the CDR3 is TGTGCCAGCAGTTTAGGCAGGGCTCCCAACGAGCAGTACTTC. Its protein is CASSLGRAPNEQYF. The full variable domain, completed using reference TRBV28 and TRBJ2-7, is DVKVTQSSRYLVKRTGEKVFLECVQDMDHENMFWYRQDPGLGLRLIYFSYDVKMKEKGDIPEGYSVSREKKERFSLILESASTNQTSMYLCASSLGRAPNEQYFGPGTRLTVT.